These T cell receptor beta chains were read from a single sample in a study of blood T cells in healthy people across ages. TCRdb re-called the 5' RACE reads through MiXCR, storing one row per CDR3 protein. The sample consists of 1.5 million to 2 million distinct CDR3 sequences, about 39% of them appearing once. Sequenced: blood. Receptor source: a human donor in good health. Both conserved end residues are part of each CDR3. A D gene is named only where the DNA matches it firmly. The listing skips clone size in some rows; elsewhere it reads once, few, many or a size class.

v_gene	j_gene	d_gene	abundance	CDR3nt	CDR3aa
TRBV6-5	TRBJ2-7	-	-	TGTGCCAGCAGTAAACTGCGGGACGGCTCCTACGAGCAGTACTTC	CASSKLRDGSYEQYF
TRBV5-1	TRBJ2-1	TRBD1	few	TGCGCCAGCAGCTTCCGGACAGGGAATTACAATGAGCAGTTCTTC	CASSFRTGNYNEQFF
TRBV6-6	TRBJ2-1	TRBD1	many	TGTGCCAGCAGTTACTCAGGGACAGGGGGCAATGAGCAGTTCTTC	CASSYSGTGGNEQFF
TRBV12-3/TRBV12-4	TRBJ2-1	TRBD2	many	TGTGCCAGCAGTTGGACTAGCGGGGGCGAGCAGTTCTTC	CASSWTSGGEQFF
TRBV7-9	TRBJ2-5	TRBD1	few	TGTGCCAGCAGCCCAGGACAGGGGTACGGAGAGACCCAGTACTTC	CASSPGQGYGETQYF
TRBV29-1	TRBJ2-5	TRBD1	-	TGCAGCGTTGGGGACAGGGCTCGGGAGACCCAGTACTTC	CSVGDRARETQYF
TRBV5-1	TRBJ2-5	TRBD2	-	TGCGCCAGCAGCTTGGCCCCGGGACTAGCGGGGGGGAATATGAAGACCCAGTACTTC	CASSLAPGLAGGNMKTQYF
TRBV24-1	TRBJ2-1	TRBD2	-	TGTGCCACCAGTGACGGGGGACTAGCGGGGTACAATGAGCAGTTCTTC	CATSDGGLAGYNEQFF
TRBV20-1	TRBJ1-2	-	few	TGCAGTGCTAGAGACCGGATAACAGGCACCTCCGTTAAGGGCTACACCTTC	CSARDRITGTSVKGYTF
TRBV7-2	TRBJ2-1	TRBD2	few	TGTGCCAGCAGCTTAACGGCGGGGGGGCTCAATGAGCAGTTCTTC	CASSLTAGGLNEQFF
TRBV15	TRBJ2-1	TRBD1	few	TGTGCCACCAGACTACAGGGGGCCGTAAATGAGCAGTTCTTC	CATRLQGAVNEQFF
TRBV12-3/TRBV12-4	TRBJ2-1	-	few	TGTGCCAGCAGGAGTCCCTTAAGCAAAGGGGGGCCCTATGAGCAGTTCTTC	CASRSPLSKGGPYEQFF
TRBV5-1	TRBJ1-1	-	-	TGCGCCAGCAGCTTATCTACAGCTAGGAACACTGAAGCTTTCTTT	CASSLSTARNTEAFF
TRBV6-6	TRBJ2-7	TRBD1	-	TGTGCCACCAATATGCAGGGGGCATACTACGAGCAGTACTTC	CATNMQGAYYEQYF
TRBV4-3	TRBJ2-7	TRBD1	once	TGCGCCAGCAGCCAAGAGGTCCGGGACAGGGCCCCCTACGAGCAGTACTTC	CASSQEVRDRAPYEQYF
TRBV5-1	TRBJ2-1	-	-	TGCGCCAGCAGCGCCCAGTTTGGTTCCTACAATGAGCAGTTCTTC	CASSAQFGSYNEQFF
TRBV7-9	TRBJ2-5	-	-	TGTGCCAGCAGCTTAGTAACAGAACAAGAGACCCAGTACTTC	CASSLVTEQETQYF
TRBV7-2	TRBJ1-5	TRBD1	-	TGTGCCAGCAGCTTAACCGGGACAGGGGGCCATCAGCCCCAGCATTTT	CASSLTGTGGHQPQHF
TRBV12-5	TRBJ2-1	-	-	TGTGCTAGTGGTTTGGTAATAGGGCTCTCCTACAATGAGCAGTTCTTC	CASGLVIGLSYNEQFF
TRBV7-2	TRBJ2-5	TRBD2	-	TGTGCCAGCAGCTCACCCGGGACTAGAGAGACCCAGTACTTC	CASSSPGTRETQYF
TRBV6-2/TRBV6-3	TRBJ2-1	TRBD2	-	TGTGCCGCTACAATGGGCGGGGGGGAAGTCGATGAGCAGTTCTTC	CAATMGGGEVDEQFF
TRBV7-6	TRBJ2-3	TRBD1	-	TGTGCCAGCAGCACTACCGGGACAGACCACACAGATACGCAGTATTTT	CASSTTGTDHTDTQYF
TRBV5-1	TRBJ1-1	TRBD1	-	TGCGCCAGCAGCCCAAGCCAGGACAGGGCGGCTGAAGCTTTCTTT	CASSPSQDRAAEAFF
TRBV7-3	TRBJ2-5	-	-	TGTGCCAGCAGCATGACAGGTCCCCAAGAGACCCAGTACTTC	CASSMTGPQETQYF
TRBV4-2	TRBJ1-2	-	-	TGTGCCGGCAGCCAAGATCAGTGGGCGGGCAACTATGGCTACACCTTC	CAGSQDQWAGNYGYTF
TRBV7-9	TRBJ1-1	-	many	TGTGCCAGCAGCTTAGGACACCTGAACACTGAAGCTTTCTTT	CASSLGHLNTEAFF
TRBV12-3/TRBV12-4	TRBJ1-5	-	few	TGTGCCAGCAGTTTCCGGGGCAGGTCGGGGCAGCCCCAGCATTTT	CASSFRGRSGQPQHF
TRBV7-3	TRBJ2-3	-	few	TGTGCCAGCAGCTTAATGGGTAGAGCGGATACGCAGTATTTT	CASSLMGRADTQYF
TRBV7-2	TRBJ2-1	-	once	TGTGCCAGCAGCTTAGTTCTAAGTACCGGGACTGAGCAGTTCTTC	CASSLVLSTGTEQFF
TRBV20-1	TRBJ1-5	-	once	TGCAGTGCTAGAGGGGATACGACGAATCAGCCCCAGCATTTT	CSARGDTTNQPQHF
TRBV11-2	TRBJ2-7	-	few	TGTGCCAGCAGCCGTGGGGGGTTCTACGAGCAGTACTTC	CASSRGGFYEQYF
TRBV6-5	TRBJ1-1	-	few	TGTGCCAGCAATCAGGGTTGGACTGAAGCTTTCTTT	CASNQGWTEAFF
TRBV4-2	TRBJ1-5	TRBD1	-	TGTGCCAGCAGCCAAGATCAGGGGGGAGGTCAGCCCCAGCATTTT	CASSQDQGGGQPQHF
TRBV27	TRBJ2-5	TRBD2	-	TGTGCCAGCCAGCGGGGGCCGTCAGGGACCCAGTACTTC	CASQRGPSGTQYF
TRBV12-3/TRBV12-4	TRBJ2-3	-	-	TGTGCCAGCAGTACCCAGAGGGTTGGGGATACGCAGTATTTT	CASSTQRVGDTQYF
TRBV28	TRBJ2-7	TRBD1	-	TGTGCCAGCAGCACAGGGACAGGACAGGGGTACTTC	CASSTGTGQGYF
TRBV11-2	TRBJ2-1	-	-	TGTGCCAGCAGCCGTGACATGTACAATGAGCAGTTCTTC	CASSRDMYNEQFF
TRBV20-1	TRBJ2-7	TRBD2	few	TGCAGTGCTAGGCGTCTAGCGGGGGCCTACGAGCAGTACTTC	CSARRLAGAYEQYF
TRBV11-2	TRBJ1-1	TRBD1	few	TGTGCCAGCAGCCCAGACCGGACAGGCGAAGCTTTCTTT	CASSPDRTGEAFF
TRBV2	TRBJ2-5	TRBD2	-	TGTGCCAGCCCGTATAGCGGGGGGGACCCCCGGGAGACCCAGTACTTC	CASPYSGGDPRETQYF
TRBV10-3	TRBJ2-1	TRBD2	many	TGTGCCATCAGTGAACCTGAGCGGGGGTACTACAATGAGCAGTTCTTC	CAISEPERGYYNEQFF
TRBV7-9	TRBJ1-2	-	few	TGTGCCAGCAGCTACCCGCCGCCAAAGAGGCTGACAGTAAACTATGGCTACACCTTC	CASSYPPPKRLTVNYGYTF
TRBV15	TRBJ2-7	-	few	TGTGCCACCAGCAGAGAGGCATTTTCCTACGAGCAGTACTTC	CATSREAFSYEQYF
TRBV12-3/TRBV12-4	TRBJ1-2	TRBD1	-	TGTGCCAGCAGCCACAGGGGGATCATGGATCGTAATGGCTACACCTTC	CASSHRGIMDRNGYTF
TRBV7-2	TRBJ2-1	-	few	TGTGCCAGCAGCTTAAGAGCAAACAATGAGCAGTTCTTC	CASSLRANNEQFF
TRBV5-1	TRBJ2-6	TRBD1	-	TGCGCCAGCAGCTCCACAGGGGATCCTGGGGCCAACGTCCTGACTTTC	CASSSTGDPGANVLTF
TRBV29-1	TRBJ2-7	-	-	TGCAGCGTTGACTATCGGGGGGCAGGAAAATACGAGCGGTACTTC	CSVDYRGAGKYERYF
TRBV7-3	TRBJ2-1	-	-	TGTGCCAGCAGCTTAAAAGGCCGGTTGGGGTACAATGAGCAGTTCTTC	CASSLKGRLGYNEQFF
TRBV6-1	TRBJ2-7	-	-	TGTGCCAGCAGTGAACGCCCAGGTCCCTACGAGCAGTACTTC	CASSERPGPYEQYF
TRBV29-1	TRBJ1-4	-	-	TGCAGCGTTACCCGTTTCGAAAGGGGTAGTGAAAAACGGTTTTTT	CSVTRFERGSEKRFF
TRBV6-2/TRBV6-3	TRBJ2-6	-	few	TGTGCCAGCAGTCAGAGAGCTACTCGGGTCAACGTCCTGACTTTC	CASSQRATRVNVLTF
TRBV12-3/TRBV12-4	TRBJ2-1	-	-	TGTGCCAGCAGTTTACAGGGTTTGGAGCAGTTCTTC	CASSLQGLEQFF